The entry that follows covers one T cell receptor beta chain sequence. This sample is drawn from a study of blood T cell repertoires in COVID-19. Study as a whole: Samples of COVID-19 (acute and convalescent) were obtained from the United States, Italy and Spain. The cDNA or gDNA used as material had been derived from T cells, B-cell-depleted T cells, or PBMCs.

V was clipped by 2 bases and J by 7 bases, with 14 bases between them. There are 14 residues in the CDR3. Germline CDR1 is SEHNR and CDR2 is FQNEAQ (reference sequence). Original data processing: Estimation of nucleated cell counts relied on the amplification of reference gene primers. Data came from immunoSEQ multiplex PCR; TCRdb stores just in-frame clones and leaves some out. V and J calls plus clone size are reproduced from that table; the DNA served to infer D and trimming. The data contain 270,000 or so clones, 82% of them singletons. The chain joins TRBV7-9 to TRBJ1-1; possible D gene TRBD1, 6 bases. This TCR derives from a woman aged 18-29 years with acute or convalescent COVID-19. Sequenced material: peripheral blood. The CDR3 region has the DNA TGTGCCAGCAGCTTAAAATCAACAGGGCATGAAGCTTTCTTT. Encoded protein: CASSLKSTGHEAFF.